The 4 T cell receptor beta chains listed next were all sequenced from one sample in a study of cytomegalovirus exposure and HLA in healthy donors. In the PCR, 60 Vbeta and 13 Jbeta primers were used. Some clones are missing from TCRdb's copy, which holds only in-frame ones; the method was immunoSEQ multiplex PCR. The sample lists around 120,000 clones, about four fifths occurring once. Sample: PBMCs. These TCRs come from a man aged 18 to 30 in good health and CMV-seronegative.

The count of this clone is one. The gene calls are TRBV18 and TRBJ2-3; D unclear. This CDR3 is built from 12 residues. Germline V CDR1 and CDR2: KGHSH, LQKENI. Trimming took 3 bases from V and 5 from J, leaving 6 bases between them. The CDR3 bases are TGTGCCAGCTCACCTAACGGAGATACGCAGTATTTT. It encodes CASSPNGDTQYF.

The V call is TRBV19, the J call TRBJ1-3; D not certain. The V gene's germline CDR1 is LNHDA and CDR2 SQIVND (reference sequence). Between the trimmed V and J ends, which lost 3 bases and 0 bases, there was a span of 9 bases. This CDR3 region has 15 residues. The CDR3 loop is CASSIPGSSGNTIYF. CDR3 nucleotide sequence: TGTGCCAGTAGTATTCCCGGTAGCTCTGGAAACACCATATATTTT.

The rearrangement joins TRBV27 to TRBJ2-2; 8 nucleotides match TRBD1. The CDR3 consists of 14 residues. Trimming at V came to 5 bases and at J to 4 bases, leaving 3 bases not matched to a gene. The V gene's germline CDR1 is MNHEY and CDR2 SMNVEV (reference sequence). Here the CDR3 reads CASSPGGGTGELFF. The CDR3 DNA reads as TGTGCCAGCAGTCCAGGGGGCGGCACCGGGGAGCTGTTTTTT.

The genes are TRBV19 and TRBJ1-1; D gene uncertain. V was pared by 5 bases and J by 2 bases, with 15 bases between. Germline-derived CDR1 and CDR2 are LNHDA and SQIVND (reference sequence). CDR3 length: 15 amino acids. The CDR3 loop is CASSSPAGVNTEAFF. The CDR3 DNA reads TGTGCCAGTAGTTCCCCCGCAGGCGTCAACACTGAAGCTTTCTTT.